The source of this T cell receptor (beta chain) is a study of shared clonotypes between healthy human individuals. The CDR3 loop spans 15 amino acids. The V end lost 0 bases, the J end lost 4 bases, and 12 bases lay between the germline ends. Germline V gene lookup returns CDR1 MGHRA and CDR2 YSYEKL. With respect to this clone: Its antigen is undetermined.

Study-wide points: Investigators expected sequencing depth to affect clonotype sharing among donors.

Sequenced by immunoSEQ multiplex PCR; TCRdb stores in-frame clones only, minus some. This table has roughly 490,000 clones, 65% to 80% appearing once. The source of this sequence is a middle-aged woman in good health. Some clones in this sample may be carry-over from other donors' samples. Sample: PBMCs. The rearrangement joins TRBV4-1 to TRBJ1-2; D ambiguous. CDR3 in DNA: TGCGCCAGCAGCCAAGAGGAGCGCAGTCCCTATGGCTACACCTTC. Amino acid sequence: CASSQEERSPYGYTF.